Reported below is one T cell receptor beta chain. Its specificity is not known. PCR was performed using 60 Vbeta and 13 Jbeta primers. Per the original data handling: About 9.9 million of the 60 million to 90 million unique TCR beta chains counted in a later analysis were shared. Some clones are missing from TCRdb's copy, which holds only in-frame ones; the method was immunoSEQ multiplex PCR. From that table come the V and J calls and clone size; the DNA was used to work out D and trimming. The sample comprises 150,000 to 200,000 clones, over 9.5% of which are singletons, and about 8% rests with the top ten. The sample originates from a study of cytomegalovirus exposure and HLA in healthy donors. CDR1 and CDR2 (germline): SGHRS, YFSETQ. The length of the CDR3 is 16 residues. The ends were cut back, 0 bases at V and 1 base at J, with 10 bases in the middle. Study-wide points: It was confirmed in vitro that a few of the CMV-associated chains were specific for CMV antigens.

The chain uses TRBV5-1 and TRBJ2-2; D possibly corresponds to TRBD1 (6 bases). This clonotype originated in a man aged 45-60 years in good health and CMV-seropositive. Sequencing used PBMCs. CDR3 DNA sequence: TGCGCCAGCAGCTTGGTCAGGGGCCTGAACACCGGGGAGCTGTTTTTT. Translating gives CASSLVRGLNTGELFF.